Given below is one TCR beta chain in context. These data belong to a study of technical replicates of blood from four donors. The J segment lost 0 bases and the V segment lost 5 bases, leaving 6 bases of the junction unmatched. Germline assignment: CDR1 SEHNR and CDR2 FQNEAQ (reference sequence). The CDR3 runs to 15 residues. Measured with immunoSEQ multiplex PCR; TCRdb has only the in-frame clones, and not every one. In the table there are roughly 100,000 clones, 90% to 96% of which are singletons. The sequence derives from a human donor in good health. The specimen sequenced was T cells isolated from PBMCs. The V gene is TRBV7-9, the J gene TRBJ1-1; 7 nucleotides align to TRBD1. Here the CDR3 DNA reads TGTGCCAGCAGCCAGTACAGGGGATTGAACACTGAAGCTTTCTTT. It is translated as CASSQYRGLNTEAFF.